The 21 T cell receptor beta chains presented below share a single source sample, sequenced in a study of blood T cell repertoires in COVID-19. Repertoires were generated with immunoSEQ multiplex PCR, while TCRdb's copy carries only in-frame clones and drops some. This sample has approximately 250,000 clones; about 83% occur once, and the top ten carry more than 5%. Sequencing was carried out using peripheral blood. All receptors derive from a human donor in a cohort sampled during active COVID-19.

The J gene is TRBJ2-1, the V gene TRBV7-9, with D perhaps TRBD2 (6 bases). The CDR3 runs 12 residues. Trimming removed 5 bases at V and 12 bases at J, with 14 bases between. From germline, CDR1 is SEHNR and CDR2 FQNEAQ (reference sequence). Here the CDR3 DNA reads TGTGCCAGCAGCGCGACTAGGAGGGGGCAGTTCTTC. Amino acid sequence: CASSATRRGQFF.

The chain uses TRBV10-1 and TRBJ2-7; 7 bases map to TRBD2. V lost 8 bases to trimming and J lost 4 bases; unmatched junction nucleotides: 8. The germline V gene encodes CDR1 WNHNN and CDR2 SYGVQD (reference sequence). The CDR3 is made up of 13 amino acids. CDR3 amino acids: CASAHGLEYEQYF. The CDR3, as DNA: TGCGCCAGCGCTCACGGACTAGAATACGAGCAGTACTTC.

Concerning this clone itself: Germline is not matched at one junction end, which may reflect a read error. V is TRBV7-9 and J is TRBJ2-1; 13 bases are a match to TRBD2. The CDR3 runs to 16 residues. The germline CDR1 and CDR2 sequences are SEHNR and FQNEAQ (reference sequence). The CDR3 DNA is TGTGCCAGCAGCTTAGCGGGACTAGCGGGACACAATGAACAGTTCTTC. Its translation is CASSLAGLAGHNEQFF.

The chain employs TRBV27 and TRBJ2-5, with 8 nucleotides matching TRBD1. The CDR3 length is 14 residues. V shed 4 bases and J 4 bases; nucleotides not matched to a gene: 5. The germline V gene encodes CDR1 MNHEY and CDR2 SMNVEV (reference sequence). This chain's CDR3 is CASSSTGGRETQYF. The DNA for the CDR3 is TGTGCCAGCAGTTCTACAGGGGGGAGAGAGACCCAGTACTTC.

This clone has a single count. The CDR3 region has the DNA TGTGCCAGCAGCGGGACCCAGGGGACAGATACGCAGTATTTT. Protein: CASSGTQGTDTQYF. The V and J genes are TRBV5-4 and TRBJ2-3, with D possibly being TRBD1 (6 bases). Per the germline V gene, CDR1 is SGHNT and CDR2 is YYREEE (reference sequence). The CDR3 has 14 amino acids. Trimming stripped 4 bases from V and 3 bases from J, with 12 bases between.

This chain connects TRBV28 to TRBJ2-1; D perhaps matches TRBD1 (5 bases). CDR1 and CDR2 (germline): MDHEN, SYDVKM. V was clipped by 6 bases and J by 5 bases, with 20 bases between them. The CDR3 runs 16 residues. In DNA, the CDR3 is TGTGCCAGCAGACCTCGACAGTTCCAATTCAACAATGAGCAGTTCTTC. Translating it yields CASRPRQFQFNNEQFF.

This clone is a singleton in its sample. The chain links TRBV25-1 to TRBJ1-1; TRBD1 is a possible D gene (5 bases). Germline V gene lookup returns CDR1 MGHDK and CDR2 SYGVNS. This CDR3 spans 15 amino acids. Trimming removed 4 bases from V and 2 bases from J, with 14 bases in between. The CDR3 nucleotides are TGTGCCAGCAGTGCCCCAAGGGGCCGTAACACTGAAGCTTTCTTT. This gives the protein CASSAPRGRNTEAFF.

The J gene is TRBJ1-5, the V gene TRBV4-1; D is undetermined. The CDR3 spans 14 residues. Germline V lookup: CDR1 MGHRA, CDR2 YSYEKL. The V and J ends lost 4 bases and 7 bases respectively, with 14 bases between them. CDR3: CASSLEKGGQPQHF. The CDR3 region has the DNA TGCGCCAGCAGCCTGGAAAAGGGAGGACAGCCCCAGCATTTT.

Ten or more counts support this clone. The chain carries TRBV29-1 and TRBJ1-2, with no clear D. The CDR3 has 11 amino acids. Germline-derived CDR1 and CDR2 are SQVTM and ANQGSEA. V dropped 3 bases and J dropped 8 bases, with 10 bases sitting between them. The CDR3 sequence is CSVDVPGGYTF. The CDR3 coding sequence is TGCAGCGTTGATGTACCCGGGGGCTACACCTTC.

The chain joins TRBV18 to TRBJ2-2; 9 bases agree with TRBD2. V was clipped by 3 bases and J by 3 bases; unmatched bases: 2. The CDR3 runs to 15 residues. The V gene's germline CDR1 is KGHSH and CDR2 LQKENI. The CDR3 bases are TGTGCCAGCTCACCTGGGACTAGCTACACCGGGGAGCTGTTTTTT. Translated, it gives CASSPGTSYTGELFF.

The chain employs TRBV27 and TRBJ1-5; no firm D call. Germline lookup yields CDR1 MNHEY and CDR2 SMNVEV (reference sequence). V lost 5 bases and J 6 bases, leaving 14 bases between the germline ends. The CDR3 has 14 amino acids. DNA of the CDR3: TGTGCCAGCAGTGACCTTTTAGAGGGTCAGCCCCAGCATTTT. Its translation: CASSDLLEGQPQHF.

The rearrangement joins TRBV12-5 to TRBJ2-1; 10 bases line up with TRBD1. V lost 6 bases to trimming and J lost 5 bases; unmatched junction nucleotides: 4. This CDR3 has 14 residues. The germline V gene encodes CDR1 LGHNT and CDR2 FRNRAP. The DNA of the CDR3 is TGTGCTAGTGGCCGCGGGACAGGGGACAATGAGCAGTTCTTC. Residues: CASGRGTGDNEQFF. The full variable domain, with the rest looked up from reference TRBV12-5 and TRBJ2-1, is DARVTQTPRHKVTEMGQEVTMRCQPILGHNTVFWYRQTMMQGLELLAYFRNRAPLDDSGMPKDRFSAEMPDATLATLKIQPSEPRDSAVYFCASGRGTGDNEQFFGPGTRLTVL.

The CDR3 nucleotides read TGCGCCAGCAGCTCCCTGACTAGCGGGAGTCCGAACGAGCAGTACTTC. It specifies CASSSLTSGSPNEQYF. The rearrangement uses TRBV5-1 and TRBJ2-7, with 12 bases identical to TRBD2. V dropped 3 bases and J dropped 5; count of bases not matched to a gene: 9. Per germline, CDR1 SGHRS and CDR2 YFSETQ. The CDR3 loop spans 16 amino acids.

CDR3 DNA: TGTGCCAGCAGCACCACAGGGGCTGGCGAGACCCAGTACTTC. Translating it yields CASSTTGAGETQYF. The chain recombines TRBV11-2 with TRBJ2-5; 7 nucleotides match TRBD1. Trimming took 5 bases from V and 5 from J; bases not matched to a gene: 8. This CDR3 region has 14 residues. Germline V gives CDR1 SGHAT, CDR2 FQNNGV.

The V gene is TRBV3-1 (or the pseudogene TRBV3-2), the J gene TRBJ2-7, with D possibly matching TRBD1 (5 bases). Germline assignment: CDR1 LGHDT and CDR2 YNNKEL (reference sequence). CDR3 length: 16 amino acids. Trimming shortened V by 0 bases and J by 6 bases, and 18 bases separated the two germline ends. The CDR3 sequence: CASSQEMAGWKTEQYF. DNA of the CDR3: TGTGCCAGCAGCCAAGAAATGGCAGGGTGGAAGACCGAGCAGTACTTC.

The rearrangement links TRBV2 to TRBJ1-2; the match to TRBD1 covers 8 bases. Germline CDR1 reads SNHLY; CDR2 reads FYNNEI. V lost 4 bases to trimming and J lost 6 bases; unmatched junction nucleotides: 1. This CDR3 is built from 12 residues. CDR3 loop: CASSATGDGYTF. The CDR3 DNA reads TGTGCCAGCAGTGCGACAGGGGATGGCTACACCTTC.

The V gene is TRBV2, the J gene TRBJ1-1, with 7 bases lining up with TRBD1. Germline CDR1 and CDR2: SNHLY and FYNNEI. J lost 5 bases, V lost 8 bases, and 14 bases had no gene match. The CDR3 is 15 residues long. The CDR3 sequence: CASGGSMTTGTEAFF. The CDR3 region has the DNA TGTGCCAGCGGTGGCTCTATGACGACAGGGACTGAAGCTTTCTTT.

This rearrangement joins TRBV5-1 to TRBJ2-2; possibly TRBD1 for D (6 bases). CDR3 length equals 14 residues. V lost 2 bases and J lost 7, with 12 bases in between. Germline V lookup: CDR1 SGHRS, CDR2 YFSETQ. This CDR3 is CASSLQGRDGELFF. The CDR3, as DNA: TGCGCCAGCAGCTTACAGGGCAGGGACGGGGAGCTGTTTTTT.

V and J are TRBV28 and TRBJ2-5; D is undetermined. Looked up from germline, CDR1 is MDHEN and CDR2 is SYDVKM. Trimming stripped 0 bases from V and 2 bases from J, with 7 bases between. The CDR3 contains 14 residues. The CDR3 DNA follows: TGTGCCAGCAGTTTATGGTCAGTTCAAGAGACCCAGTACTTC. Translation: CASSLWSVQETQYF.

The chain joins TRBV11-2 to TRBJ2-7; 7 nucleotides align to TRBD1. V was pared by 0 bases and J by 6 bases, with 5 bases of the junction left unmatched. CDR3 length equals 14 residues. Germline V CDR1 and CDR2: SGHAT, FQNNGV. CDR3 coding DNA: TGTGCCAGCAGCTTAGAAAGACAGGGCCGCGAGCAGTACTTC. It specifies CASSLERQGREQYF.

This chain connects TRBV27 to TRBJ2-7; 8 bases line up with TRBD2. CDR3 length equals 16 residues. Trimming removed 0 bases from V and 4 bases from J; junction bases left unmatched: 8. CDR1 is MNHEY and CDR2 is SMNVEV in the germline V gene (reference sequence). CDR3 residues: CASSLSGVAGSYEQYF. In DNA form, the CDR3 reads TGTGCCAGCAGTTTATCGGGGGTAGCGGGGTCTTACGAGCAGTACTTC.